The 17 T cell receptor beta chains given below trace back to one sample, sequenced in a study of shared clonotypes between healthy human individuals (dated by TCRdb to between 2020 and 2021). To prepare the library, the immunoSEQ multiplex PCR assay was applied. TCRdb took over this immuneACCESS table, retaining in-frame rearrangements with V and J assigned. Such tables are incomplete; in checked studies, under half of the missing clones stem from an unresolved V gene, and the remainder is unexplained. The sample contains approximately 2.4 million clones, almost 96% of them found a single time. Together, the top ten hold roughly 0.13% of the sample. Source material: naive CD4+ T cells sorted from blood. This specimen's cell subset or site label, per the study, means: CD45RA+ positively selected. Receptor source: a man between 18 and 29 years old in good health.

This clone was observed a single time. The chain combines TRBV18 with TRBJ2-2; TRBD2 might be the D (5 bases). Germline-derived CDR1 and CDR2 are KGHSH and LQKENI. The V and J ends lost 8 bases and 0 bases respectively, with 16 bases between them. The CDR3 is 16 amino acids. The CDR3 is CASPQAGLSNTGELFF. CDR3 coding DNA: TGTGCCAGCCCCCAGGCGGGCCTTTCGAACACCGGGGAGCTGTTTTTT.

V and J are TRBV5-1 and TRBJ1-2, with 9 bases lining up with TRBD1. The CDR3 sequence is 16 residues long. CDR1 and CDR2 (germline): SGHRS, YFSETQ. Unmatched junction bases numbered 6, after V lost 3 bases and J lost 0 bases. The CDR3 bases are TGCGCCAGCAGCTCGAAGACAGGGGGTACTAACTATGGCTACACCTTC. Translated: CASSSKTGGTNYGYTF. Combining the CDR3 with reference TRBV5-1 and TRBJ1-2 gives the whole variable domain KAGVTQTPRYLIKTRGQQVTLSCSPISGHRSVSWYQQTPGQGLQFLFEYFSETQRNKGNFPGRFSGRQFSNSRSEMNVSTLELGDSALYLCASSSKTGGTNYGYTFGSGTRLTVV.

The chain recombines TRBV30 with TRBJ2-5; no definite D call. The CDR3 is made up of 13 amino acids. V was cut by 0 bases and J by 7 bases, with 12 bases left in between. Germline loops: CDR1 GTSNPN, CDR2 SVGIG (reference sequence). The CDR3 is CAWSVPQWGTQYF. CDR3 coding DNA: TGTGCCTGGAGTGTACCCCAGTGGGGGACCCAGTACTTC.

The CDR3 sequence is CASSFQGALGEQYF. CDR3 bases: TGTGCCAGCAGCTTTCAGGGGGCGCTGGGAGAGCAGTACTTC. J is TRBJ2-7 and V is TRBV7-2; 8 bases are a match to TRBD1. Germline V gene lookup returns CDR1 SGHTA and CDR2 FQGNSA. The V segment lost 3 bases and the J segment 7 bases; nucleotides outside the gene matches: 8. There are 14 residues in the CDR3.

The chain is built from TRBV4-3 and TRBJ2-2, with 8 bases aligning to TRBD2. Germline CDR1 reads LGHNA; CDR2 reads YSLEER. Trimming cost V 2 bases and J 4 bases; bases outside gene matches: 6. This CDR3 spans 16 amino acids. CDR3 sequence: CASSQSPGLVTGELFF. CDR3 coding DNA: TGCGCCAGCAGCCAAAGTCCGGGACTAGTCACCGGGGAGCTGTTTTTT.

The genes are TRBV9 and TRBJ2-2; D uncertain. The V and J ends lost 0 bases and 1 base respectively, with 13 bases between them. Germline loops: CDR1 SGDLS, CDR2 YYNGEE. CDR3 length: 17 amino acids. CDR3 amino acids: CASSVAPPRMNTGELFF. CDR3 nucleotides: TGTGCCAGCAGCGTAGCGCCCCCCAGGATGAACACCGGGGAGCTGTTTTTT. Full variable domain (missing parts from reference TRBV9 and TRBJ2-2): DSGVTQTPKHLITATGQRVTLRCSPRSGDLSVYWYQQSLDQGLQFLIQYYNGEERAKGNILERFSAQQFPDLHSELNLSSLELGDSALYFCASSVAPPRMNTGELFFGEGSRLTVL.

As to this clone: The germline gene is not matched at one end of the junction; a read error may be the cause. This chain connects TRBV6-5 to TRBJ1-2, with D perhaps matching TRBD1 (5 bases). The CDR3 sequence is 15 residues long. Germline V lookup: CDR1 MNHEY, CDR2 SVGAGI. DNA for the CDR3: TGTGCCAGCAGTAACTCCGGGGGGGTCGCTTATGGCTACACCTTC. Its translation is CASSNSGGVAYGYTF.

Points on this clone: Other nucleotide sequences from this sample produce the same CDR3. The chain combines TRBV4-1 with TRBJ1-3; D unresolved. This CDR3 has 13 residues. Germline CDR1 reads MGHRA; CDR2 reads YSYEKL. Between the trimmed V and J ends, which lost 1 base and 2 bases, there was a span of 3 bases. The CDR3: CASSQVPGNTIYF. The CDR3 coding sequence is TGCGCCAGCAGCCAAGTACCTGGAAACACCATATATTTT.

The chain links TRBV6-6 to TRBJ2-1; D gene unclear. V dropped 2 bases and J dropped 5 bases, with 7 bases sitting between them. This CDR3 has 13 amino acids. CDR1 and CDR2 from the germline V gene are MNHNY and SVGAGI (reference sequence). The DNA of the CDR3 is TGTGCCAGCAGTTACATCGGCAACAATGAGCAGTTCTTC. This gives the protein CASSYIGNNEQFF.

The J gene is TRBJ2-2, the V gene TRBV4-1; TRBD2 aligns across 8 bases. This CDR3 is built from 17 residues. Germline V gene sequence: CDR1 MGHRA, CDR2 YSYEKL. V lost 5 bases and J lost 0; bases outside the gene matches: 8. The CDR3 DNA follows: TGCGCCAGCAGCAAACCGGGGGGGAGTTCGAACACCGGGGAGCTGTTTTTT. This codes for CASSKPGGSSNTGELFF.

The chain links TRBV27 to TRBJ1-6; D is ambiguous. Germline loops: CDR1 MNHEY, CDR2 SMNVEV (reference sequence). CDR3 length: 13 residues. The ends were cut back, 2 bases at V and 9 bases at J, with 8 bases in the middle. In DNA, the CDR3 is TGTGCCAGCAGTTTAGGAAGCCCTTCACCCCTCCACTTT. It translates to CASSLGSPSPLHF.

As for this clone: Different DNA sequences within this sample yield the same CDR3. The gene calls are TRBV5-1 and TRBJ2-7; D is unresolved. V was trimmed by 0 bases and J by 1 base, leaving 8 bases between them. This CDR3 spans 14 amino acids. Germline-derived CDR1 and CDR2 are SGHRS and YFSETQ. Here the CDR3 reads CASSLALSSYEQYF. CDR3 in DNA: TGCGCCAGCAGCTTGGCGTTGAGTTCCTACGAGCAGTACTTC. The variable domain in full, completed from reference TRBV5-1 and TRBJ2-7, reads KAGVTQTPRYLIKTRGQQVTLSCSPISGHRSVSWYQQTPGQGLQFLFEYFSETQRNKGNFPGRFSGRQFSNSRSEMNVSTLELGDSALYLCASSLALSSYEQYFGPGTRLTVT.

With regard to this clone: One junction end disagrees with the germline gene, perhaps due to a read error. The gene calls are TRBV7-9 and TRBJ2-7; D unresolved. The CDR3 is 13 amino acids. Germline lookup yields CDR1 SEHNR and CDR2 FQNEAQ (reference sequence). CDR3 loop: CASSLGEGRSVGF. CDR3 nucleotide sequence: TGTGCCAGCAGCTTAGGGGAAGGGCGGTCAGTTGGCTTC. The variable domain in full, with the rest retrieved from reference TRBV7-9 and TRBJ2-7, is DTGVSQNPRHKITKRGQNVTFRCDPISEHNRLYWYRQTLGQGPEFLTYFQNEAQLEKSRLLSDRFSAERPKGSFSTLEIQRTEQGDSAMYLCASSLGEGRSVGFGPGTRLTVT.

Comments on this clone: Other DNA sequences of this sample code for an identical CDR3. The chain joins TRBV5-4 to TRBJ1-1; tentative D call: TRBD1 (6 bases). V was cut by 2 bases and J by 1 base, with 12 bases left in between. This CDR3 has 15 residues. Germline V lookup: CDR1 SGHNT, CDR2 YYREEE (reference sequence). The CDR3 here is CASSLGGSGNTEAFF. CDR3 sequence (DNA): TGTGCCAGCAGCTTAGGGGGTTCGGGGAACACTGAAGCTTTCTTT.

The rearrangement joins TRBV7-8 to TRBJ2-5; either TRBD1 or TRBD2 may supply D (6 bases each). Germline values: CDR1 SGHVS, CDR2 FQNEAQ. The CDR3 spans 19 residues. The V gene lost 5 bases and the J gene lost 0 bases, with 25 bases spanning the gap. The CDR3 here is CASSTLRGAGTTYQETQYF. The DNA of the CDR3 is TGTGCCAGCAGCACCCTTAGGGGGGCCGGGACCACGTACCAAGAGACCCAGTACTTC.

The gene calls are TRBV5-1 and TRBJ2-2; the D is unclear. CDR1 is SGHRS, CDR2 YFSETQ, per germline. This CDR3 has 16 residues. Trimming took 4 bases from V and 2 from J, leaving 15 bases between them. Here the CDR3 reads CASSLDPGLNTGELFF. The CDR3 coding sequence is TGCGCCAGCAGCCTTGACCCGGGTCTAAACACCGGGGAGCTGTTTTTT.

A remark on this clone: The germline gene is not matched at one end of the junction; a read error may be the cause. This same CDR3 is encoded by further DNA sequences in the sample. The V and J genes are TRBV7-7 and TRBJ2-2; no clear D. This CDR3 is 16 amino acids long. Germline V gene sequence: CDR1 SSHAT, CDR2 FNYEAQ (reference sequence). CDR3: CASSLGVGSNTGELFF. The DNA of the CDR3 is TGTGCTAGCAGCTTAGGTGTGGGGTCGAACACCGGGGAGCTGTTTTTT.